The entry that follows covers one T cell receptor beta chain sequence. Original analysis: The assay estimated nucleated cells by amplifying reference gene primers. Profiled with immunoSEQ multiplex PCR; TCRdb holds only in-frame clones, not every one. The V and J calls and clone size are taken from that table; D and trimming were inferred from the DNA. The table lists about 180,000 clones, about four fifths of them singletons. These data belong to a study of blood T cell repertoires in COVID-19. Study-level information: Collection of acute and convalescent COVID-19 samples took place in the United States, Italy and Spain. The analysed material was cDNA or gDNA that came from T cells, B-cell-depleted T cells, or PBMCs.

CDR1 is SGHVS and CDR2 is FQNEAQ in the germline V gene. This CDR3 contains 16 residues. J lost 4 bases, V lost 6 bases, and 13 bases had no gene match. The sequence came from a human donor in a cohort sampled during active COVID-19. The V and J genes are TRBV7-8 and TRBJ2-3, with TRBD2 matching over 7 bases. The sequenced sample consisted of peripheral blood. The CDR3 region is CASRDDLGGGADTQYF. CDR3 bases: TGTGCCAGCAGGGATGACCTGGGGGGGGGAGCAGATACGCAGTATTTT.